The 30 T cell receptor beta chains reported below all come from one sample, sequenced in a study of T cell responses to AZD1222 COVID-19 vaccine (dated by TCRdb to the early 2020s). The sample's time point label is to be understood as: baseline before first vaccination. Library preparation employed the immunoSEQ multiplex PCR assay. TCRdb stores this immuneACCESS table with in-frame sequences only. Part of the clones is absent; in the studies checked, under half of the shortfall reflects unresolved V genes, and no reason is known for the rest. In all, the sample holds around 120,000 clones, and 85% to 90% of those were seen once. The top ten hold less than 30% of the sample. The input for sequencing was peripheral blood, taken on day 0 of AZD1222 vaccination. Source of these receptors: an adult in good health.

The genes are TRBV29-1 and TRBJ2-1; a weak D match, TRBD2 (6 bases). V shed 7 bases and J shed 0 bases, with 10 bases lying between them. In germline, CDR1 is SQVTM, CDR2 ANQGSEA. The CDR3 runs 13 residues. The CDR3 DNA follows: TGCAGCGCCGCGGGGAGCTCCTACAATGAGCAGTTCTTC. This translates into CSAAGSSYNEQFF.

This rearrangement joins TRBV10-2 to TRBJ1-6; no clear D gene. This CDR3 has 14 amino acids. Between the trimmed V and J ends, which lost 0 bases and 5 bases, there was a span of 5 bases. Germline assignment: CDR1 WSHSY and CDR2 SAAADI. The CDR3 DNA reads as TGCGCCAGCAGTGAGTCGGGGAATAATTCACCCCTCCACTTT. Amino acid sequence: CASSESGNNSPLHF.

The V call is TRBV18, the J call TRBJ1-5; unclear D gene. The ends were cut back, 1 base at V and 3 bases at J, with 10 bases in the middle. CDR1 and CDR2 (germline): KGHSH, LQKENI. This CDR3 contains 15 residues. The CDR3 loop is CASSPLSGNNQPQHF. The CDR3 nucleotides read TGTGCCAGCTCACCACTGTCGGGGAACAATCAGCCCCAGCATTTT.

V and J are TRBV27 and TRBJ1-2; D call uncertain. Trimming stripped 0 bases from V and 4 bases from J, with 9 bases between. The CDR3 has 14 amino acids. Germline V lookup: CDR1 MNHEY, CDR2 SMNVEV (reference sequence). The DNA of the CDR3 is TGTGCCAGCAGTTTATCGCGGACGGGCTATGGCTACACCTTC. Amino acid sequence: CASSLSRTGYGYTF.

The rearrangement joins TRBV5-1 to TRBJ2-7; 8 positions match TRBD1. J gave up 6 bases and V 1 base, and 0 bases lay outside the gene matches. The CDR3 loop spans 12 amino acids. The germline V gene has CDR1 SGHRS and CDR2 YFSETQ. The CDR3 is CASSLTGGEQYF. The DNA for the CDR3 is TGCGCCAGCAGCTTGACAGGGGGCGAGCAGTACTTC.

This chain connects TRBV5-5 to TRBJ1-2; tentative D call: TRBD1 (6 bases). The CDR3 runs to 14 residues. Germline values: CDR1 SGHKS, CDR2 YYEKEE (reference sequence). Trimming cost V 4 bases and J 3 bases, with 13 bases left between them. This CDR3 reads CASSRTGRDYGYTF. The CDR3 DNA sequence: TGTGCCAGCAGCAGAACAGGGAGGGACTATGGCTACACCTTC.

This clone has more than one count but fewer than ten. This CDR3 reads CASSFGRAETETQYF. The CDR3 bases are TGTGCCAGCAGCTTCGGCAGGGCAGAGACGGAGACCCAGTACTTC. This chain joins TRBV11-3 and TRBJ2-5; a possible D gene is TRBD1 (5 bases). The V gene lost 3 bases and the J gene lost 5 bases, with 16 bases spanning the gap. The CDR3 runs to 15 residues. Germline CDR1 and CDR2: SGHNT and YENEEA.

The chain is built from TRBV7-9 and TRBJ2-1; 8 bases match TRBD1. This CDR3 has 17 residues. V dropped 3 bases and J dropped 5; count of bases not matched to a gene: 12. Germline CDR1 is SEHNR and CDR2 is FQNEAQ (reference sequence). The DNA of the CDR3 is TGTGCCAGCAGCTTCGCTATCGGGACAGGCACAAACAATGAGCAGTTCTTC. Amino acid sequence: CASSFAIGTGTNNEQFF. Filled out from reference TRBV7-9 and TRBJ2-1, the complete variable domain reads DTGVSQNPRHKITKRGQNVTFRCDPISEHNRLYWYRQTLGQGPEFLTYFQNEAQLEKSRLLSDRFSAERPKGSFSTLEIQRTEQGDSAMYLCASSFAIGTGTNNEQFFGPGTRLTVL.

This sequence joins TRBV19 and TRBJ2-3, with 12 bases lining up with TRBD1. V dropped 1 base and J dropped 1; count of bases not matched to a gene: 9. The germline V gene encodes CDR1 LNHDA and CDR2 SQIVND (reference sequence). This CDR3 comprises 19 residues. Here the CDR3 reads CASSIGWGTGGAGTDTQYF. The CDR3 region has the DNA TGTGCCAGTAGTATAGGTTGGGGGACAGGGGGCGCCGGCACAGATACGCAGTATTTT. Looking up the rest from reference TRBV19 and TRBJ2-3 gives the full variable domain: DGGITQSPKYLFRKEGQNVTLSCEQNLNHDAMYWYRQDPGQGLRLIYYSQIVNDFQKGDIAEGYSVSREKKESFPLTVTSAQKNPTAFYLCASSIGWGTGGAGTDTQYFGPGTRLTVL.

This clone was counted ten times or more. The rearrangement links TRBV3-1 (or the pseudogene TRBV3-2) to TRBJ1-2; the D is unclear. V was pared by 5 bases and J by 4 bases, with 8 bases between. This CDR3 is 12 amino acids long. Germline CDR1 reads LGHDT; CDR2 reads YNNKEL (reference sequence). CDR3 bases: TGTGCCAGCAGCACTCAGAGCTATGGCTACACCTTC. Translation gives CASSTQSYGYTF.

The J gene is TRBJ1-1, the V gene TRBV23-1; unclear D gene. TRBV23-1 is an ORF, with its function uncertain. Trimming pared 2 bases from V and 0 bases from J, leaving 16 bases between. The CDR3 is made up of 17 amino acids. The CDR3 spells CASSQGISHPLNTEAFF. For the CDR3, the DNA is TGCGCCAGCAGTCAAGGTATCAGCCATCCTTTGAACACTGAAGCTTTCTTT.

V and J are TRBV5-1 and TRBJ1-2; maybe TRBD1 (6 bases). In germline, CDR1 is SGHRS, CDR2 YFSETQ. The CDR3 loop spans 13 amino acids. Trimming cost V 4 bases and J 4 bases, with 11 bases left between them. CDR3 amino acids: CASSAWTVYGYTF. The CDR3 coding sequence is TGCGCCAGCAGCGCCTGGACAGTCTATGGCTACACCTTC. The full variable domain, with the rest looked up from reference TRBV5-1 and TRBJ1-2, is KAGVTQTPRYLIKTRGQQVTLSCSPISGHRSVSWYQQTPGQGLQFLFEYFSETQRNKGNFPGRFSGRQFSNSRSEMNVSTLELGDSALYLCASSAWTVYGYTFGSGTRLTVV.

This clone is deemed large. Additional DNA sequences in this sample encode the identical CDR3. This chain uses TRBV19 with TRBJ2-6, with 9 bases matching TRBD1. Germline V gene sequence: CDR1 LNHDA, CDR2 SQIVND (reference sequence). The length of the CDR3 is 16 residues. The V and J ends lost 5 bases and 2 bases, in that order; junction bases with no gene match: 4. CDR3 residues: CASSPGQGAGANVLTF. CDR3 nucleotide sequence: TGTGCCAGTAGTCCGGGACAGGGAGCTGGGGCCAACGTCCTGACTTTC. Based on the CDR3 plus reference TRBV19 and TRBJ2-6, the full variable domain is DGGITQSPKYLFRKEGQNVTLSCEQNLNHDAMYWYRQDPGQGLRLIYYSQIVNDFQKGDIAEGYSVSREKKESFPLTVTSAQKNPTAFYLCASSPGQGAGANVLTFGAGSRLTVL.

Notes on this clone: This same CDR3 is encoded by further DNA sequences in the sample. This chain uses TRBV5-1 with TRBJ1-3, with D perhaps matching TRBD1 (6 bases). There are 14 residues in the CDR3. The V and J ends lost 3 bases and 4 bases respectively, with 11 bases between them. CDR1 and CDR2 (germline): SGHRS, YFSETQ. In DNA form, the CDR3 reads TGCGCCAGCAGCTCTGGGGGCGCAGGAAACACCATATATTTT. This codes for CASSSGGAGNTIYF.

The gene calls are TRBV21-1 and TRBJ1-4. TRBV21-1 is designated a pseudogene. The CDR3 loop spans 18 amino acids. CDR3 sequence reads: CASSKGRGSDATNEKLFF. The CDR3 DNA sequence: TGTGCCAGCAGCAAAGGGAGGGGATCCGATGCAACTAATGAAAAACTGTTTTTT.

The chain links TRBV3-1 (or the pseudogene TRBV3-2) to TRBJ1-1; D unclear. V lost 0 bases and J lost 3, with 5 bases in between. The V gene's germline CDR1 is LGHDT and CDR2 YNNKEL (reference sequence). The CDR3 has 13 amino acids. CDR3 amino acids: CASSQDGDTEAFF. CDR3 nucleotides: TGTGCCAGCAGCCAAGATGGGGACACTGAAGCTTTCTTT.

This CDR3 reads CASSPTGRGNTEAFF. The CDR3 DNA reads TGTGCCAGTAGTCCGACAGGGCGAGGAAACACTGAAGCTTTCTTT. This chain uses TRBV19 with TRBJ1-1, with 7 bases matching TRBD1. CDR1 and CDR2 from the germline V gene are LNHDA and SQIVND (reference sequence). The CDR3 contains 15 residues. V was pared by 5 bases and J by 2 bases, with 8 bases of the junction left unmatched.

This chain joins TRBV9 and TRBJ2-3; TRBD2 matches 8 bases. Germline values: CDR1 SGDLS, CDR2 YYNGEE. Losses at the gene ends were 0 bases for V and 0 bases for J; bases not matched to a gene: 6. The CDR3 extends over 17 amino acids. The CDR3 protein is CASSVGASGPSTDTQYF. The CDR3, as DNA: TGTGCCAGCAGCGTAGGTGCTAGCGGGCCTAGCACAGATACGCAGTATTTT.

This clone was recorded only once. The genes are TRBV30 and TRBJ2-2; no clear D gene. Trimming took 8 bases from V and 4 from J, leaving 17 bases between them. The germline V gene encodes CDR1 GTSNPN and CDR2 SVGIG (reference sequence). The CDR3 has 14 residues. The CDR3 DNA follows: TGTGCCGGGTACCTAGATTTCCCCACCGGGGAGCTGTTTTTT. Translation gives CAGYLDFPTGELFF. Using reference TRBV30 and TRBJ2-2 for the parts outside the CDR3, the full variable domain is SQTIHQWPATLVQPVGSPLSLECTVEGTSNPNLYWYRQAAGRGLQLLFYSVGIGQISSEVPQNLSASRPQDRQFILSSKKLLLSDSGFYLCAGYLDFPTGELFFGEGSRLTVL.

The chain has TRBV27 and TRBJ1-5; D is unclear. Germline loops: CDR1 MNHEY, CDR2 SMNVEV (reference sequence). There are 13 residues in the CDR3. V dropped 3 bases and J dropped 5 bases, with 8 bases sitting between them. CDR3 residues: CASSLLGDQPQHF. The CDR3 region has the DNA TGTGCCAGCAGTTTGTTGGGCGATCAGCCCCAGCATTTT.

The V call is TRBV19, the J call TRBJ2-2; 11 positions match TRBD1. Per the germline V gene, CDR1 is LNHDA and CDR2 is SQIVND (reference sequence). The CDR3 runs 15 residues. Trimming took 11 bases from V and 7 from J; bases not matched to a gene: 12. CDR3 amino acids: CAVSPGQGEIGELFF. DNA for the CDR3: TGTGCCGTGTCACCGGGACAGGGGGAAATCGGGGAGCTGTTTTTT. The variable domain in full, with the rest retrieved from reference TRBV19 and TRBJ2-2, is DGGITQSPKYLFRKEGQNVTLSCEQNLNHDAMYWYRQDPGQGLRLIYYSQIVNDFQKGDIAEGYSVSREKKESFPLTVTSAQKNPTAFYLCAVSPGQGEIGELFFGEGSRLTVL.

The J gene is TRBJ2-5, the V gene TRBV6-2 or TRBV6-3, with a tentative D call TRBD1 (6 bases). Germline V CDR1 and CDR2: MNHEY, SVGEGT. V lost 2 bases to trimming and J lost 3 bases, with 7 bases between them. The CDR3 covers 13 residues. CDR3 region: CASSYRTEETQYF. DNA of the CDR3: TGTGCCAGCAGTTACCGGACAGAAGAGACCCAGTACTTC.

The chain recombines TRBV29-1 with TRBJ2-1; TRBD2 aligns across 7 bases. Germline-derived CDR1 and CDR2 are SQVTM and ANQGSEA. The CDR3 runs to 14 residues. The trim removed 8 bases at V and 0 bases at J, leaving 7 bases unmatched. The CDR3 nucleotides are TGCAGCTTCGCAAGGGACTACTCCTACAATGAGCAGTTCTTC. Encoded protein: CSFARDYSYNEQFF.

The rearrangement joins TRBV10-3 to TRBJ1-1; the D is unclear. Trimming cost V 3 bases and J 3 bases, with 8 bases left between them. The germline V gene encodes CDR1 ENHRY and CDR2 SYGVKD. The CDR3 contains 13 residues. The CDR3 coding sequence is TGTGCCATCAGTGATGGGGTTCACACTGAAGCTTTCTTT. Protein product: CAISDGVHTEAFF.

This CDR3 is CASGTGTLNTEAFF. CDR3 DNA sequence: TGTGCCAGTGGAACCGGGACCCTTAACACTGAAGCTTTCTTT. The chain has TRBV19 and TRBJ1-1; D perhaps matches TRBD1 (5 bases). From germline, CDR1 is LNHDA and CDR2 SQIVND (reference sequence). The V end was cut by 8 bases, the J end by 2 bases, with 15 bases between. The CDR3 has 14 amino acids.

CDR3: CASSESSGFRNTEAFF. The CDR3 DNA is TGCGCCAGCAGTGAGTCGTCTGGGTTTAGGAACACTGAAGCTTTCTTT. V gene TRBV10-1 combines with J gene TRBJ1-1; D remains unclear. This CDR3 contains 16 residues. Trimming shortened V by 0 bases and J by 1 base, and 12 bases separated the two germline ends. Germline assignment: CDR1 WNHNN and CDR2 SYGVQD (reference sequence).

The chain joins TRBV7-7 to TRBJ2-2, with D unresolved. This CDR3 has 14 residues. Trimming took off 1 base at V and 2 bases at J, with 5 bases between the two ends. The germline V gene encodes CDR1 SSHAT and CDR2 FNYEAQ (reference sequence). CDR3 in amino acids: CASSLGTNTGELFF. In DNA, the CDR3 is TGTGCCAGCAGCTTAGGCACAAACACCGGGGAGCTGTTTTTT. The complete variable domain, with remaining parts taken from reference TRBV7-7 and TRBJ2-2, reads GAGVSQSPRYKVTKRGQDVTLRCDPISSHATLYWYQQALGQGPEFLTYFNYEAQPDKSGLPSDRFSAERPEGSISTLTIQRTEQRDSAMYRCASSLGTNTGELFFGEGSRLTVL.

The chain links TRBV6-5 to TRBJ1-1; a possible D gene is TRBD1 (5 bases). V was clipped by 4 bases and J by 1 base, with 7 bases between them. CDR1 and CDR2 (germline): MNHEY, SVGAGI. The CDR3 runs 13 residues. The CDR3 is CASSWRGNTEAFF. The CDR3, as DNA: TGTGCCAGCAGTTGGAGGGGGAACACTGAAGCTTTCTTT.

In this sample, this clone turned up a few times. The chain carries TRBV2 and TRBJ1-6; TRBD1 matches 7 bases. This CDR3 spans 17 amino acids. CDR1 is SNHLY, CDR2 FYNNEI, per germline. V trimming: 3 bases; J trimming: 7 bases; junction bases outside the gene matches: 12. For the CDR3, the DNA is TGTGCCAGCAGTGACTTGACTTGGGGGACAGCAAATTCACCCCTCCACTTT. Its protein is CASSDLTWGTANSPLHF.

This CDR3 is CASKQGDNSPLHF. CDR3 in DNA: TGTGCCAGCAAACAGGGGGACAATTCACCCCTCCACTTT. The V gene is TRBV28, the J gene TRBJ1-6; 8 bases are shared with TRBD1. After removal of 7 bases from V and 7 bases from J, the junction contained 3 bases not matched to a gene. Germline values: CDR1 MDHEN, CDR2 SYDVKM. The CDR3 totals 13 residues.